Below, 28 T cell receptor beta chains from the same sample are listed, as sequenced in a study of CD8+ T cells in alopecia areata. The sample's treatment: oral pan-JAK inhibitor, 5-10 mg twice daily. Extracted RNA was reverse transcribed into cDNA, the sequencing template. This table comes from immunoSEQ multiplex PCR, and its TCRdb copy is limited to in-frame clones, with some not included. The repertoire has about 99,000 clones, around 86% of them found once; the top ten carry over 8.5%. The starting material was CD8+ T cells sorted from blood, obtained between weeks 30 and 35, from a patient treated with tofacitinib. The receptors here all came from a human donor with alopecia areata.

The rearrangement uses TRBV27 and TRBJ2-7; D may be TRBD2 (6 bases). The CDR3 spans 16 residues. Per germline, CDR1 MNHEY and CDR2 SMNVEV (reference sequence). V lost 0 bases and J lost 4, with 16 bases in between. CDR3 in DNA: TGTGCCAGCAGTTTATCGCGAAGGGGAGGTCCTTACGAGCAGTACTTC. Translated: CASSLSRRGGPYEQYF.

This chain links TRBV5-6 with TRBJ2-7, with a tentative D call TRBD1 (5 bases). This CDR3 has 15 residues. V was shortened by 1 base and J by 2 bases, with 13 bases between the two germline ends. CDR1 SGHDT and CDR2 YYEEEE come from the germline V gene. The CDR3 loop is CASSLRGSRPYEQYF. In DNA, the CDR3 is TGTGCCAGCAGCTTGAGGGGATCTCGTCCCTACGAGCAGTACTTC.

For this clone: Germline is not matched at one junction end, which may reflect a read error. The chain carries TRBV2 and TRBJ2-4; D is uncertain. There are 16 residues in the CDR3. CDR1 and CDR2 from the germline V gene are SNHLY and FYNNEI. CDR3 nucleotide sequence: TGTGCCAGCAGTGAAGGTCTGGGCGGAGCCGAAAACATTCAGTACTTC. It encodes CASSEGLGGAENIQYF.

In its sample, this clone was seen once. The rearrangement joins TRBV2 to TRBJ1-5; 9 nucleotides align to TRBD1. This CDR3 has 16 amino acids. With V trimmed by 5 bases and J by 0 bases, 5 bases remained unmatched. Per germline, CDR1 SNHLY and CDR2 FYNNEI. The CDR3 nucleotides read TGTGCCAGCAGTATAACAGGGGGCTCTAGCAATCAGCCCCAGCATTTT. It translates to CASSITGGSSNQPQHF.

The rearrangement uses TRBV29-1 and TRBJ2-1; unclear D gene. V lost 3 bases, J lost 0 bases, and 9 bases lay in between. CDR1 and CDR2 (germline): SQVTM, ANQGSEA. This CDR3 spans 14 amino acids. The chain's CDR3 is CSVDSESSYNEQFF. The CDR3 DNA sequence: TGCAGCGTTGACAGCGAGTCCTCCTACAATGAGCAGTTCTTC.

The chain uses TRBV29-1 and TRBJ2-1; D remains unclear. Germline CDR1 is SQVTM and CDR2 is ANQGSEA. The V gene lost 7 bases and the J gene lost 5 bases, with 15 bases spanning the gap. The CDR3 length is 13 residues. In nucleotides, the CDR3 is TGCAGCGCCCCCTTCTACCAAAACAATGAGCAGTTCTTC. Translation: CSAPFYQNNEQFF.

The rearrangement joins TRBV7-6 to TRBJ2-1, with 11 bases fitting TRBD2. This CDR3 is built from 15 residues. Trimming removed 2 bases from V and 6 bases from J; junction bases left unmatched: 3. Germline CDR1 reads SGHVS; CDR2 reads FNYEAQ. This chain's CDR3 is CASSLTTSGSNEQFF. CDR3 DNA: TGTGCCAGCAGCTTAACAACTAGCGGGAGCAATGAGCAGTTCTTC. Using reference TRBV7-6 and TRBJ2-1 for the parts outside the CDR3, the full variable domain is GAGVSQSPRYKVTKRGQDVALRCDPISGHVSLYWYRQALGQGPEFLTYFNYEAQQDKSGLPNDRFSAERPEGSISTLTIQRTEQRDSAMYRCASSLTTSGSNEQFFGPGTRLTVL.

The J gene is TRBJ2-7, the V gene TRBV4-1; tentatively, D is TRBD1 (6 bases). Germline CDR1 reads MGHRA; CDR2 reads YSYEKL. This CDR3 spans 16 amino acids. V was cut by 0 bases and J by 4 bases, with 16 bases left in between. For the CDR3, the DNA is TGCGCCAGCAGCCAAGATTCAAAGGGGGTGGGATACGAGCAGTACTTC. The encoded protein is CASSQDSKGVGYEQYF.

The gene calls are TRBV12-5 and TRBJ2-1; 9 nucleotides agree with TRBD1. The CDR3 spans 15 residues. The germline V gene encodes CDR1 LGHNT and CDR2 FRNRAP. The junction had 7 bases not matched to a gene; V was cut back by 6 bases and J by 4 bases. The CDR3, as DNA: TGTGCTAGTGGGACCGGGACAGGGTTGTACAATGAGCAGTTCTTC. This sequence encodes CASGTGTGLYNEQFF.

This clone was picked up a small number of times. This chain connects TRBV19 to TRBJ1-2; the D is unclear. The V gene's germline CDR1 is LNHDA and CDR2 SQIVND (reference sequence). Trimming took 7 bases from V and 12 from J, leaving 6 bases between them. The CDR3 has 8 residues. This chain's CDR3 is CASNGDTF. CDR3 DNA sequence: TGTGCCAGTAACGGGGACACCTTC.

This clone was observed a handful of times. The chain carries TRBV19 and TRBJ2-7; a weak D match, TRBD1 (6 bases). This CDR3 has 14 amino acids. Trimming removed 3 bases at V and 2 bases at J, with 11 bases between. Germline V gene data show CDR1 as LNHDA and CDR2 as SQIVND (reference sequence). The CDR3 spells CASSIRDTTYEQYF. The CDR3 DNA reads as TGTGCCAGTAGTATCCGGGACACGACCTACGAGCAGTACTTC.

This chain uses TRBV14 with TRBJ2-3; tentative D call: TRBD2 (6 bases). V lost 1 base, J lost 4 bases, and 15 bases lay in between. Germline V gives CDR1 SGHDN, CDR2 FVKESK. CDR3 length: 16 residues. CDR3 protein: CASSQVPGGAADTQYF. CDR3 bases: TGTGCCAGCAGCCAAGTTCCCGGGGGTGCGGCAGATACGCAGTATTTT.

The rearrangement joins TRBV7-9 to TRBJ2-1, with TRBD2 matching 11 bases. Germline CDR1 SEHNR, CDR2 FQNEAQ (reference sequence). V dropped 5 bases and J dropped 2; count of bases not matched to a gene: 14. CDR3 length: 19 amino acids. CDR3 nucleotides: TGTGCCAGCAGCACTTCCGGGACTAGCGGCTCTCGACCCTACAATGAGCAGTTCTTC. Translated: CASSTSGTSGSRPYNEQFF.

V gene TRBV27 combines with J gene TRBJ1-4; 7 positions match TRBD1. The V gene end was trimmed by 5 bases and the J gene end by 8 bases; junction bases not matched to a gene: 8. The germline gives CDR1 MNHEY, CDR2 SMNVEV (reference sequence). The CDR3 runs 14 residues. CDR3 in amino acids: CASSAGTDQEKLFF. The CDR3 DNA reads as TGTGCCAGCAGTGCCGGGACAGACCAAGAAAAACTGTTTTTT.

This clone was counted between two and nine times. The gene calls are TRBV29-1 and TRBJ2-7; no definite D call. V was pared by 1 base and J by 6 bases, with 7 bases between. The germline V gene has CDR1 SQVTM and CDR2 ANQGSEA. The CDR3 spans 11 residues. The DNA for the CDR3 is TGCAGCGTTGAAGGCTTGGGCGAGCAGTACTTC. It translates to CSVEGLGEQYF.

As regards this clone: Other DNA sequences in this specimen translate into the identical CDR3. J is TRBJ2-7 and V is TRBV7-9; no clear D. The CDR3 is 12 amino acids. Germline-derived CDR1 and CDR2 are SEHNR and FQNEAQ (reference sequence). With 2 bases removed from V and 2 bases from J, the gap between germline ends came to 4 bases. CDR3 protein: CASSLNPYEQYF. The CDR3 nucleotides read TGTGCCAGCAGCTTAAATCCCTACGAGCAGTACTTC. Full variable domain (outside the CDR3, taken from reference TRBV7-9 and TRBJ2-7): DTGVSQNPRHKITKRGQNVTFRCDPISEHNRLYWYRQTLGQGPEFLTYFQNEAQLEKSRLLSDRFSAERPKGSFSTLEIQRTEQGDSAMYLCASSLNPYEQYFGPGTRLTVT.

The chain recombines TRBV6-6 with TRBJ1-2; tentatively, D is TRBD1 (6 bases). The CDR3 sequence is 14 residues long. Between the trimmed V and J ends, which lost 8 bases and 4 bases, there was a span of 17 bases. From germline, CDR1 is MNHNY and CDR2 SVGAGI (reference sequence). The CDR3 sequence is CASLTGSTLYGYTF. In DNA, the CDR3 is TGTGCCAGCTTGACAGGCAGTACCCTCTATGGCTACACCTTC.

The rearrangement joins TRBV7-6 to TRBJ2-2; D remains unclear. The CDR3 runs 15 residues. With 5 bases removed from V and 4 bases from J, the gap between germline ends came to 14 bases. Germline CDR1 reads SGHVS; CDR2 reads FNYEAQ. The CDR3 loop is CASSIVTDGTGELFF. The CDR3 nucleotides are TGTGCCAGCAGCATCGTTACTGATGGCACCGGGGAGCTGTTTTTT. The whole variable domain, filled in from reference TRBV7-6 and TRBJ2-2, reads GAGVSQSPRYKVTKRGQDVALRCDPISGHVSLYWYRQALGQGPEFLTYFNYEAQQDKSGLPNDRFSAERPEGSISTLTIQRTEQRDSAMYRCASSIVTDGTGELFFGEGSRLTVL.

In the case of this clone: Mismatch with germline at one junction end may stem from a read error. V gene TRBV5-6 combines with J gene TRBJ2-7, with a possible D match to TRBD2 (6 bases). Germline CDR1 is SGHDT and CDR2 is YYEEEE. The CDR3 consists of 14 residues. The CDR3 region is CASSLGGSHYEQYF. In nucleotides, the CDR3 is TGTGCCAGCAGTTTGGGGGGTAGCCACTACGAGCAGTACTTC.

The V call is TRBV5-4, the J call TRBJ2-7; D is unclear. Germline V gene lookup returns CDR1 SGHNT and CDR2 YYREEE (reference sequence). V shed 2 bases and J shed 2 bases, with 8 bases lying between them. The CDR3 loop spans 13 amino acids. CDR3 amino acids: CASSLSAAYEQYF. CDR3 DNA sequence: TGTGCCAGCAGCTTAAGCGCCGCCTACGAGCAGTACTTC.

V usage is TRBV5-5 and J usage is TRBJ2-1; tentative D call: TRBD1 (5 bases). The CDR3 sequence is 15 residues long. Germline loops: CDR1 SGHKS, CDR2 YYEKEE (reference sequence). V was shortened by 0 bases and J by 0 bases, with 7 bases between the two germline ends. DNA of the CDR3: TGTGCCAGCAGCTTGGGACAGAGCTCCTACAATGAGCAGTTCTTC. This encodes CASSLGQSSYNEQFF. Variable domain in full (rest from reference TRBV5-5 and TRBJ2-1): DAGVTQSPTHLIKTRGQQVTLRCSPISGHKSVSWYQQVLGQGPQFIFQYYEKEERGRGNFPDRFSARQFPNYSSELNVNALLLGDSALYLCASSLGQSSYNEQFFGPGTRLTVL.

This sequence joins TRBV15 and TRBJ2-5; TRBD2 aligns across 12 bases. Germline V CDR1 and CDR2: LNHNV, YYDKDF (reference sequence). Trimming at V came to 4 bases and at J to 5 bases, leaving 8 bases not matched to a gene. The CDR3 consists of 16 residues. The chain's CDR3 is CATSTRGLAGSETQYF. CDR3 bases: TGTGCCACCAGCACCCGGGGACTAGCGGGTTCGGAGACCCAGTACTTC.

The rearrangement links TRBV7-9 to TRBJ2-1; 8 bases are a match to TRBD1. CDR3 length: 15 amino acids. V was pared by 5 bases and J by 5 bases, with 8 bases of the junction left unmatched. CDR1 and CDR2 from the germline V gene are SEHNR and FQNEAQ (reference sequence). For the CDR3, the DNA is TGTGCCAGCAGCCCGCCGGACAGGGAACACAATGAGCAGTTCTTC. Protein: CASSPPDREHNEQFF. Drawing the rest from reference TRBV7-9 and TRBJ2-1, the complete variable domain is DTGVSQNPRHKITKRGQNVTFRCDPISEHNRLYWYRQTLGQGPEFLTYFQNEAQLEKSRLLSDRFSAERPKGSFSTLEIQRTEQGDSAMYLCASSPPDREHNEQFFGPGTRLTVL.

The chain carries TRBV6-1 and TRBJ1-4; no clear D gene. CDR1 is MNHNS and CDR2 is SASEGT in the germline V gene. The ends were cut back, 8 bases at V and 4 bases at J, with 8 bases in the middle. CDR3 size: 12 residues. CDR3 DNA: TGTGCCAGCCAGATCTATAATGAAAAACTGTTTTTT. This encodes CASQIYNEKLFF.

This clone has just a few counts. This chain connects TRBV29-1 to TRBJ1-1; D call uncertain. CDR1 and CDR2 (germline): SQVTM, ANQGSEA. The CDR3 totals 13 residues. V was cut by 4 bases and J by 1 base, with 10 bases left in between. CDR3 in DNA: TGCAGCGTTGGGGGAATCCCGAACACTGAAGCTTTCTTT. This gives the protein CSVGGIPNTEAFF. The whole variable domain, filled in from reference TRBV29-1 and TRBJ1-1, reads SAVISQKPSRDICQRGTSLTIQCQVDSQVTMMFWYRQQPGQSLTLIATANQGSEATYESGFVIDKFPISRPNLTFSTLTVSNMSPEDSSIYLCSVGGIPNTEAFFGQGTRLTVV.

In this sample, this clone turned up a few times. The chain recombines TRBV29-1 with TRBJ2-7; 9 nucleotides match TRBD1. Per germline, CDR1 SQVTM and CDR2 ANQGSEA. The CDR3 loop spans 15 amino acids. With V trimmed by 3 bases and J by 2 bases, 8 bases remained unmatched. The CDR3 protein is CSVEGQGGLAYEQYF. CDR3 in DNA: TGCAGCGTTGAGGGACAGGGTGGTTTAGCCTACGAGCAGTACTTC.

The CDR3: CASSSGQGIWGQFF. The CDR3 DNA is TGTGCCAGCAGCTCGGGACAGGGAATCTGGGGGCAGTTCTTC. The V gene is TRBV7-9, the J gene TRBJ2-1, with TRBD1 matching 9 bases. Unmatched junction bases numbered 10, after V lost 4 bases and J lost 12 bases. Germline V gene lookup returns CDR1 SEHNR and CDR2 FQNEAQ (reference sequence). This CDR3 is built from 14 residues.

V is TRBV5-1 and J is TRBJ2-1; D ambiguous. This CDR3 contains 14 residues. Trimming pared 0 bases from V and 5 bases from J, leaving 9 bases between. Germline V gene data show CDR1 as SGHRS and CDR2 as YFSETQ. CDR3 sequence: CASSLAALNNEQFF. CDR3 DNA: TGCGCCAGCAGCTTGGCCGCTTTGAACAATGAGCAGTTCTTC.